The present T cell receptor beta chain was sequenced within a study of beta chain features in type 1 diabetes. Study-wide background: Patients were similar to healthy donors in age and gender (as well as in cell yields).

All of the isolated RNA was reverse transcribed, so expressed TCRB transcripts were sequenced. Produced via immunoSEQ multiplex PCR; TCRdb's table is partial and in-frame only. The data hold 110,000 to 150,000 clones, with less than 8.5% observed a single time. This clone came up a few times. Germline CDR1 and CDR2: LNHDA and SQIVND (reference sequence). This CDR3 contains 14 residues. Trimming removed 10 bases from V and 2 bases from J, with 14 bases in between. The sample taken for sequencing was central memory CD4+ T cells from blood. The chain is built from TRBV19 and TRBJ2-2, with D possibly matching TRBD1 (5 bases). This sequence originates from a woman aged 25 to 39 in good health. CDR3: CATRKGLNTGELFF. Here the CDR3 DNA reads TGTGCCACTAGGAAGGGGTTAAACACCGGGGAGCTGTTTTTT.